The TCR beta chain described here comes from a study of blood T cell repertoires in COVID-19. Study-wide context: Samples taken during acute and convalescent COVID-19 were collected in the United States, Italy and Spain. From T cells, B-cell-depleted T cells, or PBMCs came the material, which was cDNA or gDNA.

Original methodology: Amplification from reference gene primers served as the basis for estimated nucleated cell counts. This table comes from immunoSEQ multiplex PCR, and its TCRdb copy is limited to in-frame clones, with some not included. D and trimming come from the DNA, and the V and J calls and clone size come from that table. Seen here are some 370,000 clones, approximately 89% observed once, and the top ten hold more than 9%. This CDR3 region has 17 residues. V shed 2 bases and J 4 bases; nucleotides not matched to a gene: 11. Germline CDR1 reads LGHNA; CDR2 reads YNFKEQ. Seattle patients were enrolled while actively infected and followed longitudinally.

The sample was peripheral blood. V and J are TRBV4-2 and TRBJ2-5; 9 bases fit TRBD1. This clonotype was sampled from a woman aged 25-40 years with COVID-19, enrolled during active disease. DNA of the CDR3: TGTGCCAGCAGCCAAAGCAGGGACAGGGTAATTGGAGAGACCCAGTACTTC. Amino acid sequence: CASSQSRDRVIGETQYF.